Included here is one T cell receptor beta chain sequence, with context. Its antigen is undetermined. The data originate from a study of blood T cells in healthy people across ages. Drawn from each donor were 8.5 to 10 milliliters of peripheral blood. Then a second PCR, running roughly 7 to 11 cycles, was carried out with a sample-barcoded 5' primer and a J-beta primer mix. TCRdb re-called the 5' RACE reads with MiXCR, one entry per CDR3 protein. The table has some 940,000 distinct CDR3 sequences, almost 30% seen once. V shed 0 bases, J shed 4 bases, and the junction held 5 bases outside the gene matches. From germline, CDR1 is SGHRS and CDR2 YFSETQ. CDR3 size: 16 residues. General study findings and limits: Roughly linear age-related decline in beta diversity appeared, significant by age 40.

A further study also used this sample, focusing on T cells of mothers and their children. Turning to that study: A few healthy Caucasian mothers and their six children were the donors. Mothers gave over 8.5 million TCR beta CDR3 reads each, and children roughly 3 million each.

The sequencing input was blood. The receptor was derived from a woman aged 40 to 50 in good health. V usage is TRBV5-1 and J usage is TRBJ2-3; TRBD1 agrees at 10 bases. CDR3 DNA: TGCGCCAGCAGCTTGGGGGACAGGGGTTTCGCAGATACGCAGTATTTT. Translated: CASSLGDRGFADTQYF.